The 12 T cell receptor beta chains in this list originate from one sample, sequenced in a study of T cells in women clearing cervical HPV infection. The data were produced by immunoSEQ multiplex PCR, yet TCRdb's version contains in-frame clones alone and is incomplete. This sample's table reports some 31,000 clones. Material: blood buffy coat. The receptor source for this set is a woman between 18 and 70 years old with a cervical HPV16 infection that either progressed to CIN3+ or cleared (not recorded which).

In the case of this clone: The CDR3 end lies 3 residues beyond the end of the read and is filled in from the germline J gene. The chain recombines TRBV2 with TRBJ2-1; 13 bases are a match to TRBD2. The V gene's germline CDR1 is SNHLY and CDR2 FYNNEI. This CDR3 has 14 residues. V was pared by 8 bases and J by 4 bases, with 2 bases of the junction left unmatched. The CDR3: CASETSGGYNEQFF. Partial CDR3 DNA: TGTGCCAGCGAGACTAGCGGGGGGTACAATGAG.

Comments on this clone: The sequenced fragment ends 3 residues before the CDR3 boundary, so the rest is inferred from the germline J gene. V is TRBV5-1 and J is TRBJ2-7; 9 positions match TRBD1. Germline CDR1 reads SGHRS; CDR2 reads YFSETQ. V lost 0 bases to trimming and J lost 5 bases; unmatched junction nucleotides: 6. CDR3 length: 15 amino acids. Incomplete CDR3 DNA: TGCGCCAGCAGCTTGGACGGACAGGGGTCCCACGAG. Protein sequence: CASSLDGQGSHE. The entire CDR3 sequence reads CASSLDGQGSHEQYF.

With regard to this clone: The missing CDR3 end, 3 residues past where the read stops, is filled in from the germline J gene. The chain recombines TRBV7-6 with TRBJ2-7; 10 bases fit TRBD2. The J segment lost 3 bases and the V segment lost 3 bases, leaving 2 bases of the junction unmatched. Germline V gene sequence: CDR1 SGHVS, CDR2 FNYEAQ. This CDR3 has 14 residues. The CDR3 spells CASSFWTSGYEQYF. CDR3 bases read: TGTGCCAGCAGCTTCTGGACTAGCGGCTACGAG.

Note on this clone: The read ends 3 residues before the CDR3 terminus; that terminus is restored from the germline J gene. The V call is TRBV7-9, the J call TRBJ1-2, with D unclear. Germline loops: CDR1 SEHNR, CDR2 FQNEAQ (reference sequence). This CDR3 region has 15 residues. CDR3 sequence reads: CASSLSNIRSYDYTF. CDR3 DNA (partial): TGTGCCAGCAGCTTATCCAATATTAGAAGTTACGAC. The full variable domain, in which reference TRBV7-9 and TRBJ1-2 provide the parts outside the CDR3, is DTGVSQNPRHKITKRGQNVTFRCDPISEHNRLYWYRQTLGQGPEFLTYFQNEAQLEKSRLLSDRFSAERPKGSFSTLEIQRTEQGDSAMYLCASSLSNIRSYDYTFGSGTRLTVV.

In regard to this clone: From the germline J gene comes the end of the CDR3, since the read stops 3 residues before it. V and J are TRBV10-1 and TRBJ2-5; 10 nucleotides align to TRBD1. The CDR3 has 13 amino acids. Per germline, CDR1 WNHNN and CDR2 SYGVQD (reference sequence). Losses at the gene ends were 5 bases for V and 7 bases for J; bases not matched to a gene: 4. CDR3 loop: CASSPGQGGTQYF. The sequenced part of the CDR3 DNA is TGCGCCAGCAGTCCCGGACAGGGGGGGACC.

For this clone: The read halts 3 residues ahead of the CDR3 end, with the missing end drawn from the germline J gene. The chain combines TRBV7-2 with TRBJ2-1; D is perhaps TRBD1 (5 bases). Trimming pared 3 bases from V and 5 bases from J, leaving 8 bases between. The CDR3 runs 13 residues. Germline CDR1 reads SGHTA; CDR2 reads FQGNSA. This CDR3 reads CASSFGRDNEQFF. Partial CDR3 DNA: TGTGCCAGCAGCTTCGGCAGGGACAATGAG.

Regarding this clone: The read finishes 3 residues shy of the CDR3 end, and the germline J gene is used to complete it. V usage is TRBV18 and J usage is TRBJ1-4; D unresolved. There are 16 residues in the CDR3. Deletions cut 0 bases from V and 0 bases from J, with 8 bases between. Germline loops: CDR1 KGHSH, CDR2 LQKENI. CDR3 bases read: TGTGCCAGCTCACCACCCTCGGTTGCAACTAATGAAAAA. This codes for CASSPPSVATNEK. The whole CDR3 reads CASSPPSVATNEKLFF.

CDR3 sequence reads: CASSEGTVENTEAFF. The DNA read from the CDR3 is TGCGCCAGCAGCGAGGGGACAGTAGAGAACACTGAA. The chain carries TRBV5-1 and TRBJ1-1, with 7 bases lining up with TRBD1. Sequencing ends 3 residues short of the CDR3 end; the germline J gene provides the rest. This CDR3 is built from 15 residues. Germline-derived CDR1 and CDR2 are SGHRS and YFSETQ. The V and J ends lost 4 bases and 1 base, in that order; junction bases with no gene match: 7.

The CDR3 bases that were read are TGTGCCTGGAGTGTAGGGGGAAATCAGCCC. It is translated as CAWSVGGNQP. From start to end, the CDR3 is CAWSVGGNQPQHF. The chain carries TRBV30 and TRBJ1-5; weak D call: TRBD1 (6 bases). The sequence runs out 3 residues before the end of the CDR3; the remainder is reconstructed from the germline J gene. The CDR3 is made up of 13 amino acids. V gave up 0 bases and J gave up 4 bases, with 7 bases separating them. Germline CDR1 reads GTSNPN; CDR2 reads SVGIG (reference sequence).

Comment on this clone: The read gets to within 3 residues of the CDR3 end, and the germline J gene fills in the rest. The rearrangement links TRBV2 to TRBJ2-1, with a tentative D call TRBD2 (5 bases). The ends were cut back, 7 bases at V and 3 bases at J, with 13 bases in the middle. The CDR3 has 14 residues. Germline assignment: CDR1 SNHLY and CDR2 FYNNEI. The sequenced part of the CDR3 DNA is TGTGCCAGCATACGAAACGGGGACTACAATGAG. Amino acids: CASIRNGDYNE. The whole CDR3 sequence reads CASIRNGDYNEQFF.

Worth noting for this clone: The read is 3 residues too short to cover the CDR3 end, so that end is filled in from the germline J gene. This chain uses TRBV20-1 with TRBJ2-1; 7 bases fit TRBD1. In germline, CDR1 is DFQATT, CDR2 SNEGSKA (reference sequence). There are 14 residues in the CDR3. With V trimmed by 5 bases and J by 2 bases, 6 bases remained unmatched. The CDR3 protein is CSALRQGPYNEQFF. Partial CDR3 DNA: TGCAGTGCTCTTAGACAGGGCCCCTACAATGAG.

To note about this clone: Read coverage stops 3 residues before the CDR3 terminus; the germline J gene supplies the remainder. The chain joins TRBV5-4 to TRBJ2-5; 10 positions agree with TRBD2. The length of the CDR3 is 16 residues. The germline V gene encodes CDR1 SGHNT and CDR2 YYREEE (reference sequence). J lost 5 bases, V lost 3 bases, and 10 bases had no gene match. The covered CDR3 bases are TGTGCCAGCAGCTCTAGAAGCGGGGGGGTAGGGGAGACC. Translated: CASSSRSGGVGET. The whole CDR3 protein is CASSSRSGGVGETQYF. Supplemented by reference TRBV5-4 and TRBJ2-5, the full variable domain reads ETGVTQSPTHLIKTRGQQVTLRCSSQSGHNTVSWYQQALGQGPQFIFQYYREEENGRGNFPPRFSGLQFPNYSSELNVNALELDDSALYLCASSSRSGGVGETQYFGPGTRLLVL.